Sequencing of this T cell receptor beta chain was carried out in a study of identical twins (dated by TCRdb to 2015 to 2016). About the investigation overall: The study deep-sequenced TCR alpha and beta repertoires from monozygotic twins, unrelated adults of various ages and cord blood to test whether fetal clonotypes persist. To rule out contamination, replicate twin experiments were performed at different times with different library preparation protocols.

Library generation was performed with 5' RACE. The listed sequencing device is Illumina HiSeq 2000. Template switching introduced a universal primer binding site; the final cDNA contained a unique molecular identifier, enabling accurate counting of TCR cDNA molecules. First-strand cDNA for TCR alpha and beta chains was synthesized from specific primers in the conserved constant-segment region. To control for contamination, every cDNA library carried two barcodes: a SMART-Mk sample barcode plus Illumina barcodes. TruSeq adapter sequences along with Illumina sample barcodes were introduced in two successive PCR steps. The TCR alpha and beta cDNA libraries were sequenced on the Illumina HiSeq platform using custom primers. Turning to the authors' computational methods: Raw reads were processed with MiGEC to extract unique molecular identifiers, and MiXCR was used to determine CDR3 positions. Recombination models were inferred per individual with the repgenHMM and IGoR tools using an EM algorithm. Shared clonotypes were analyzed with the tcR package in R, and sharing was normalized by the product of cloneset sizes. Out-of-frame nonproductive sequences were analyzed to study raw recombination free of thymic and clonal selection effects. TCRdb itself trimmed the public reads at Q25 with fastp, ran MiXCR and retained productive beta chains. Every entry covers one CDR3 protein and lists the most common genes and DNA from its rows. For this entry, the V and J calls and clone size follow TCRdb and not the study's own pipeline. In all, the sample holds a few hundred thousand distinct CDR3 sequences, and roughly 26% of those were seen once. Of the sample, around 3% falls within the top ten clones.

The study at large found these results: Fewer insertions were carried by abundant cord blood beta clonotypes, a similar but weaker trend appeared in young adult naive repertoires, and no such trend appeared in memory repertoires. In monozygotic twins, out-of-frame TCR alpha sharing was systematically underestimated by recombination models, although the models agreed with sharing between unrelated individuals. Because the same donors could not be followed over many years, the conclusions depended on cross-sectional statistical analysis. Out-of-frame TCR alpha sequences shared between twins showed an excess of low generation-probability sequences compared with coincidental sharing between unrelated individuals. The excess sharing between twins in beta out-of-frame sequences was weaker because fewer shared sequences reduced the signal-to-noise ratio. Invariant T cells such as MAIT and iNKT could partly confound zero-insertion analyses, though diverse VJ usage argued against this for most clonotypes.

Only a few counts were recorded for this clonotype. This receptor's antigen is unknown. No much larger clone is present one base from it, and per-base qualities are unavailable. Every donor was a healthy Caucasian. Three pairs of female monozygotic twins, all aged about 18 to 29 years, were included in the twin cohort. CD4+ and CD8+ T cell populations were isolated with positive isolation kits from Invitrogen. The CDR3, from cysteine to phenylalanine, totals 13 residues. The entry retains the CDR3 DNA only, 39 bases that are in frame from base 1. According to the germline V gene (reference sequence), CDR1 reads DFQATT and CDR2 reads SNEGSKA. V loses 3 bases of germline sequence and J loses 2 bases, and the interval between the two ends is 9 bases. These records were also assigned to another study, of T cells expressing NK-cell markers. The second publication reports: Several donors provided sorted CD3+CD56+NKG2C+, CD3+CD56+NKG2C- and CD3+CD56-NKG2C+ T-cell subsets, whose TCR beta-chain repertoires were profiled. Among the eight sequenced donors, only one was HCMV-seronegative, while the other seven were HCMV-seropositive. To restrict sorting to alphabetaTCR-expressing T cells, an anti-gammadeltaTCR antibody was added in several experiments. For roughly 6 donors, the dominant CD3+CD56+NKG2C+ clonotypes were among the top 10 CD8+ clonotypes and accounted for about 1.0-7.5% of CD8+ T cells. Those dominant clonotypes were again the most abundant among CD3+CD56-NKG2C+ cells in a few donors, at about 28.3-65%. Whether the expanded NKG2C-expressing T cell clones were specific for HCMV antigens remained unclear. Randomly selected healthy volunteers, three men and five women, were used as the eight sequenced donors. A commercial ELISA kit detecting HCMV-specific IgG in serum was used to determine HCMV serostatus. MIGEC handled demultiplexing of the reads and grouping by UMI, while MiTCR was used to assemble and quantify clonotypes. To exclude erroneous sequences, any TCR cDNA sequence not supported by at least two reads was discarded. Downstream repertoire analysis used the tcR package, and clonotypes were matched across fractions by CDR3 nucleotide sequence plus V segment. VDJmatch was used to annotate antigen specificity against VDJdb, with one amino acid substitution allowed in CDR3.

The sequence links TRBV20-1 to TRBJ2-3, with an unclear D gene assignment. The TCR originated in a woman between 18 and 29 years old in good health. Sequencing was done on a sample of CD4+ T cells sorted from blood. DNA sequence: TGCAGTGCTAGTTATAGAGACACAGATACGCAGTATTTT. It specifies CSASYRDTDTQYF.